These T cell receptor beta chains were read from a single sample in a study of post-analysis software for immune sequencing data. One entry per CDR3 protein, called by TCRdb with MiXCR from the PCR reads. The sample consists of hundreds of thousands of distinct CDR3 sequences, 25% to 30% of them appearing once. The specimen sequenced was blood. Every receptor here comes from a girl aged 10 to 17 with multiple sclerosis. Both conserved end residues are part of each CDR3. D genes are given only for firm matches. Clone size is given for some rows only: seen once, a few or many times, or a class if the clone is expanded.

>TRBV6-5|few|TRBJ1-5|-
CASSYSRGAQPQHF
TGTGCCAGCAGTTACTCCAGGGGTGCACAGCCCCAGCATTTT
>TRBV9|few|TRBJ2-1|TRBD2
CASSVVGLAGPYNEQFF
TGTGCCAGCAGCGTAGTAGGCCTAGCGGGCCCCTACAATGAGCAGTTCTTC
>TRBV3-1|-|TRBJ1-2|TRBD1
CASSQADRGIYGYTF
TGTGCCAGCAGCCAAGCGGACAGGGGCATCTATGGCTACACCTTC
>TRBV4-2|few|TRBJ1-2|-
CASSRSTGTYGYTF
TGTGCCAGCAGCCGTTCAACCGGGACCTATGGCTACACCTTC
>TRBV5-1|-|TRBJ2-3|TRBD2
CASSLALGSGGADTQYF
TGCGCCAGCAGCTTGGCCTTGGGAAGCGGGGGGGCAGATACGCAGTATTTT
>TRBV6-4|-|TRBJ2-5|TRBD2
CASSRRGGSGAETQYF
TGTGCCAGCAGTCGGCGCGGAGGGAGCGGGGCAGAGACCCAGTACTTC
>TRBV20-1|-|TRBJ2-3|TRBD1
CSAGRQGTGTDTQYF
TGCAGTGCTGGCCGACAGGGGACTGGCACAGATACGCAGTATTTT
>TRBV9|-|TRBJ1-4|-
CASSVDGLEKLFF
TGTGCCAGCAGCGTAGACGGACTCGAAAAACTGTTTTTT
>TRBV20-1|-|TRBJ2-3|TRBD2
CSAETQELAGSTDTQYF
TGCAGTGCCGAGACACAGGAACTAGCGGGGAGCACAGATACGCAGTATTTT
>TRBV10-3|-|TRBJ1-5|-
CAISPTGSNQPQHF
TGTGCCATCAGCCCCACTGGGAGCAATCAGCCCCAGCATTTT
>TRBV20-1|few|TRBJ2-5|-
CSARLEDFPEQETQYF
TGCAGTGCTAGACTCGAGGACTTTCCCGAACAAGAGACCCAGTACTTC
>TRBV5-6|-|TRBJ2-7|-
CASSLGGDVYEQYF
TGTGCCAGCAGCTTGGGAGGGGATGTCTACGAGCAGTACTTC
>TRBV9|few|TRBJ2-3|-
CASSVGGVGDTQYF
TGTGCCAGCAGCGTAGGGGGGGTGGGGGATACGCAGTATTTT
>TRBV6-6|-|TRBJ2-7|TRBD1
CASSQADRLRTYERYF
TGTGCCAGCAGCCAGGCGGACAGGCTAAGAACCTACGAGCGGTACTTC
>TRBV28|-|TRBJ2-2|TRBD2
CASSLRGGKTGELFF
TGTGCCAGCAGTTTACGCGGGGGGAAAACCGGGGAGCTGTTTTTT
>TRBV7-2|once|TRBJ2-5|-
CASSFRTGWETQYF
TGTGCCAGCAGCTTCAGGACTGGGTGGGAGACCCAGTACTTC
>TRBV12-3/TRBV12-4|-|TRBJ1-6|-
CASKMGRSNSPLHF
TGTGCCAGCAAAATGGGGAGATCCAATTCACCCCTCCACTTT
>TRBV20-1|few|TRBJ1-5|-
CSAEQPGGGNQPQHF
TGCAGTGCCGAACAGCCTGGGGGCGGCAATCAGCCCCAGCATTTT
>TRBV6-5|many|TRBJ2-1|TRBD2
CASSGTSGGMNEQFF
TGTGCCAGCAGTGGCACTAGCGGGGGGATGAATGAGCAGTTCTTC
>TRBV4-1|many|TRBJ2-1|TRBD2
CASSQDQRGHSYNEQFF
TGCGCCAGCAGCCAAGATCAGCGGGGGCACTCCTACAATGAGCAGTTCTTC
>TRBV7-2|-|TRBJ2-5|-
CASSRVLSETQYF
TGTGCCAGCAGCCGTGTGTTATCGGAGACCCAGTACTTC
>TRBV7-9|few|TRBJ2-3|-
CASSRNGESQYF
TGTGCCAGCAGCCGAAACGGGGAATCGCAGTATTTT
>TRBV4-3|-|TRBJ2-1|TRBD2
CASSLGLVAEQFF
TGCGCCAGCAGCCTCGGACTAGTAGCTGAGCAGTTCTTC
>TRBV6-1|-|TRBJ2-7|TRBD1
CASSEVRQGAHEQYF
TGTGCCAGCAGTGAAGTCAGACAGGGTGCCCACGAGCAGTACTTC
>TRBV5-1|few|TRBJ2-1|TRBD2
CASSRTSGVEQFF
TGCGCCAGCAGCCGGACTAGCGGTGTTGAGCAGTTCTTC
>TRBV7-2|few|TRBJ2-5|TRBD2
CASSTSGSPLETQYF
TGTGCCAGCAGCACTAGCGGGAGCCCTTTGGAGACCCAGTACTTC
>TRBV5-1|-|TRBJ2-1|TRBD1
CASSPIQGAGGEQFF
TGCGCCAGCAGCCCAATCCAGGGGGCTGGCGGTGAGCAGTTCTTC
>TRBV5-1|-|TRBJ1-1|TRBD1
CASSRDSPMNTEAFF
TGCGCCAGCAGCCGGGACAGCCCCATGAACACTGAAGCTTTCTTT
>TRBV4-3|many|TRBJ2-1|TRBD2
CASSLSRGAYNEQFF
TGTGCCAGCAGTTTATCGCGGGGGGCCTACAATGAGCAGTTCTTC
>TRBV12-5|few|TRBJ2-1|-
CASALGEEQFF
TGTGCTAGTGCCCTTGGGGAGGAGCAGTTCTTC
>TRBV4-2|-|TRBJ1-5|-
CASSQSVGGYQPQHF
TGTGCCAGCAGCCAGTCCGTCGGAGGGTATCAGCCCCAGCATTTT
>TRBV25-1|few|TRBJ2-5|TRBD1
CASSSQGQDGETQYF
TGTGCCAGCAGTTCCCAGGGACAGGACGGAGAGACCCAGTACTTC
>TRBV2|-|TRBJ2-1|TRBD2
CASRLAGRQFF
TGTGCCAGCAGACTAGCGGGTCGTCAGTTCTTC
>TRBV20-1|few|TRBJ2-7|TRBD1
CSANGQGYEQYF
TGCAGTGCAAACGGACAGGGCTACGAGCAGTACTTC
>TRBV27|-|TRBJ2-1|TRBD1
CASRLEGARSEQFF
TGTGCCAGCAGGTTAGAGGGGGCGCGCAGTGAGCAGTTCTTC
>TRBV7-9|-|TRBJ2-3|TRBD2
CASSLADGRPDTRYF
TGTGCCAGCAGCTTAGCTGACGGGAGGCCAGATACGCGGTATTTT